These T cell receptor beta chains were read from a single sample in a study of blood T cell repertoires in COVID-19. The assay was immunoSEQ multiplex PCR, and TCRdb's table has in-frame clones only and misses some. The repertoire holds 85,000 to 95,000 clones, with more than 75% as singletons. The sample taken for sequencing was peripheral blood. Receptors were obtained from an elderly woman with acute or convalescent COVID-19. Both conserved end residues are part of each CDR3. A D gene is named only where the DNA matches it firmly. Size is stated for part of the rows, as once, few or many counts, or as a class when the clone is expanded.

cdr3_nt cdr3_aa v_call d_call cdr3_length j_call clone_size
TGTGCCAGCAGTTCGGCTAGCGGGAGGACCAACTACAATGAGCAGTTCTTC CASSSASGRTNYNEQFF TRBV27 TRBD2 17 TRBJ2-1 NA
TGTGCCAGCAGCTCCGATCCACCCTATCCGGGAGGGTATGGCTACACCTTC CASSSDPPYPGGYGYTF TRBV5-4 NA 17 TRBJ1-2 NA
TGTGCCAGCAGCGGAGGGAGTTACTCGGATACGCAGTATTTT CASSGGSYSDTQYF TRBV28 NA 14 TRBJ2-3 NA
TGTGCCAGTAGTACCCAACAGGGATGGGGCACAGATACGCAGTATTTT CASSTQQGWGTDTQYF TRBV19 NA 16 TRBJ2-3 NA
TGTGCCAGCAGTGAAGGGGGCAGGGCTAATTCACCCCTCCACTTT CASSEGGRANSPLHF TRBV2 NA 15 TRBJ1-6 NA
TGTGCCAGCAGTCGTTTCTCCATAGCGGGGGGGCCGGAGACCCAGTACTTC CASSRFSIAGGPETQYF TRBV6-6 TRBD2 17 TRBJ2-5 NA
TGTGCTAGTGGTAACCGACAGGGAGGTCCCGGGGAGCTGTTTTTT CASGNRQGGPGELFF TRBV12-5 NA 15 TRBJ2-2 NA
TGTGCCAGCAGCCTGACAGACTCCTATAATTCACCCCTCCACTTT CASSLTDSYNSPLHF TRBV6-4 NA 15 TRBJ1-6 NA
TGCGCCAGCAGCCAAGAGACCAGGGGCGGTCAGCCCCAGCATTTT CASSQETRGGQPQHF TRBV4-1 NA 15 TRBJ1-5 NA
TGTGCCAGCAGTGTCTCAGGGGAAGAGCAGTTCTTC CASSVSGEEQFF TRBV2 NA 12 TRBJ2-1 NA
TGTGCCTGGAGCCGGGGACTAGGACGGAACAATGAGCAGTTCTTC CAWSRGLGRNNEQFF TRBV30 TRBD2 15 TRBJ2-1 NA
TGTGCCAGCAATCTAGGGGGACAGAACACCGGGGAGCTGTTTTTT CASNLGGQNTGELFF TRBV9 NA 15 TRBJ2-2 NA
TGTGCCAGTCGTGGGGGATTCCGGGGGAATAATTCACCCCTCCACTTT CASRGGFRGNNSPLHF TRBV19 NA 16 TRBJ1-6 NA
TGTGCCAGCAGCTCCCAGTGGGGGGACCAGTACTTC CASSSQWGDQYF TRBV3-1/TRBV3-2 NA 12 TRBJ2-5 NA
TGTGCCAGCAGCTTAACCGGCGGGGGAGGGTCGAACACTGAAGCTTTCTTT CASSLTGGGGSNTEAFF TRBV7-3 NA 17 TRBJ1-1 NA
TGTGCCAGCAGCCCGACAGGGGGCTATGGCTACACCTTC CASSPTGGYGYTF TRBV13 TRBD1 13 TRBJ1-2 NA
TGTGCCAGCAGCCCGGACAGACCCGAGGGAGAGACCCAGTACTTC CASSPDRPEGETQYF TRBV7-9 NA 15 TRBJ2-5 NA
TGTGCCAGCAGCCGACAAGGTCTCTACACCTTC CASSRQGLYTF TRBV6-5 NA 11 TRBJ1-2 once
TGTGCCAGCAGCCCAGACCGACAGTCAAATGAAGCTTTCTTT CASSPDRQSNEAFF TRBV7-3 NA 14 TRBJ1-1 NA
TGTGCCAGTAGTAATACAGGGGGCAGCCCAACCAATCAGCCCCAGCATTTT CASSNTGGSPTNQPQHF TRBV19 TRBD1 17 TRBJ1-5 NA
TGTGCCAGCAGCCAAGACCCTTGGGACAGTTTTGGAAACACCATATATTTT CASSQDPWDSFGNTIYF TRBV14 TRBD1 17 TRBJ1-3 NA
TGTGCCAGCAGCTCGGGACTAGCGGAATACAATGAGCAGTTCTTC CASSSGLAEYNEQFF TRBV11-2 TRBD2 15 TRBJ2-1 few
TGCGCCAGCAGCTCTGGACAGTTGAACACTGAAGCTTTCTTT CASSSGQLNTEAFF TRBV5-1 NA 14 TRBJ1-1 NA
TGTGCCACCCTATGGGCAGGGGGCAATCAGCCCCAGCATTTT CATLWAGGNQPQHF TRBV6-6 NA 14 TRBJ1-5 NA
TGTGCCAGCAGTCCCGGGACGGGAGGGCGGGGCTACACCTTC CASSPGTGGRGYTF TRBV6-5 NA 14 TRBJ1-2 NA
TGTGCCAGCAGCCAAATGGGGAACTTACTAGATGGCTACACCTTC CASSQMGNLLDGYTF TRBV4-2 NA 15 TRBJ1-2 NA
TGTGCCAGCAGTTTAGGCGGGGGGGCCTACAATGAGCAGTTCTTC CASSLGGGAYNEQFF TRBV28 TRBD2 15 TRBJ2-1 NA
TGTGCCAGCAGCTCAACTCCGGGACAGAGTCTTTCCTCTGGAAACACCATATATTTT CASSSTPGQSLSSGNTIYF TRBV7-2 TRBD1 19 TRBJ1-3 NA
TGTGCCAGCAGTTACTCATCAGGGGGCTACGAGCAGTACTTC CASSYSSGGYEQYF TRBV6-5 TRBD1 14 TRBJ2-7 NA
TGTGCCAGCAGTCAGGGGGAAAAACTGTTTTTT CASSQGEKLFF TRBV12-3/TRBV12-4 NA 11 TRBJ1-4 few
TGTGCCAGCAGTAAGGACAGTAACTATGGCTACACCTTC CASSKDSNYGYTF TRBV6-2/TRBV6-3 NA 13 TRBJ1-2 NA
TGTGCCAGCAGTGGAGACCGGGACAACAATAATTCACCCCTCCACTTT CASSGDRDNNNSPLHF TRBV2 NA 16 TRBJ1-6 NA
TGTGCCAGCAGTGAAGAAAGACAGGTCTTC CASSEERQVF TRBV6-1 NA 10 TRBJ2-7 NA
TGTGCCAGCAGTATTGACAGGGGCACTAACTATGGCTACACCTTC CASSIDRGTNYGYTF TRBV6-5 TRBD1 15 TRBJ1-2 NA
TGTGCCAGTAGTATCGGGGGCTCTGGAAACACCATATATTTT CASSIGGSGNTIYF TRBV19 NA 14 TRBJ1-3 NA
TGTGCCATCACTCGAGGGAGGGACGGCACAGATACGCAGTATTTT CAITRGRDGTDTQYF TRBV10-3 TRBD2 15 TRBJ2-3 NA
TGTGCCATCAGTGAGTCCGGCAGGGGAGACACTGAAGCTTTCTTT CAISESGRGDTEAFF TRBV10-3 NA 15 TRBJ1-1 NA
TGTGCCAGCAGTCCTCCGACAGGAGATAATTCACCCCTCCACTTT CASSPPTGDNSPLHF TRBV2 NA 15 TRBJ1-6 NA
TGTGCCTGGAGGGTTGTTGGGGCCGGTGGCTACACCTTC CAWRVVGAGGYTF TRBV30 NA 13 TRBJ1-2 NA
TGTGCCAGTAGTATCCCCCGTTCGAACACCGGGGAGCTGTTTTTT CASSIPRSNTGELFF TRBV19 NA 15 TRBJ2-2 NA
TGCGCCAGCAGCTTGATACAGGACTATGGCTACACCTTC CASSLIQDYGYTF TRBV5-1 NA 13 TRBJ1-2 NA